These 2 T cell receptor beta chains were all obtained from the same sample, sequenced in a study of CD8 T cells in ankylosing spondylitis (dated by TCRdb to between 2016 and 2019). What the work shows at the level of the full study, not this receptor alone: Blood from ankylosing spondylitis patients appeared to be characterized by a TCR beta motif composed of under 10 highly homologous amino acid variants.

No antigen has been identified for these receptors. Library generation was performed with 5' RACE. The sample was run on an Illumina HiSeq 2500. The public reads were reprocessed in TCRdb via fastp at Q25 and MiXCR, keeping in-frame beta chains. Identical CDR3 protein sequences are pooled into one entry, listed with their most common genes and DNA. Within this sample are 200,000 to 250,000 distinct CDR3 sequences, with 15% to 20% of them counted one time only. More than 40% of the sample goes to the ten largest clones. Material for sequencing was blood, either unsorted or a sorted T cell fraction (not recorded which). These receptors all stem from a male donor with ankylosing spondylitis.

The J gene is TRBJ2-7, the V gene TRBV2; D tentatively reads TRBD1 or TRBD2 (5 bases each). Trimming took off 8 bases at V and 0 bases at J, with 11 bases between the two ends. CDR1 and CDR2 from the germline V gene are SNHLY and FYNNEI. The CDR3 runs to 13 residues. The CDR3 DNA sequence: TGTGCCAGCGGAGGACACAGCTCCTACGAGCAGTACTTC. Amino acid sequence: CASGGHSSYEQYF.

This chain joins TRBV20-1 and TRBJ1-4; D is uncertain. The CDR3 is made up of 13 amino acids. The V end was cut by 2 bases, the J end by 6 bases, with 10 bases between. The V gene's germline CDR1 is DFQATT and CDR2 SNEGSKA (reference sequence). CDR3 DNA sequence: TGCAGTGCTAGAAATAACCGGGATGAAAAACTGTTTTTT. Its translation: CSARNNRDEKLFF.